The clone carrying this T cell receptor (beta chain) came up a few times. Its antigen is still unknown. Then a second PCR, running roughly 7 to 11 cycles, was carried out with a sample-barcoded 5' primer and a J-beta primer mix. TCRdb re-analysed the 5' RACE reads in MiXCR, keeping a single row per CDR3 protein. The table has over 1,500,000 distinct CDR3 sequences, 30% to 40% seen once. The data belong to a study of blood T cells in healthy people across ages. Findings and limits, study-wide: Unsorted PBMC input precluded a conclusive naive versus antigen-experienced comparison.

The receptor comes from a human donor in good health. Sequenced sample: blood.

The DNA of the CDR3 is TGTGCCATCAGTGAGAGGGACAGGCTCAATCAGCCCCAGCATTTT. Translating gives CAISERDRLNQPQHF. This chain connects TRBV10-3 to TRBJ1-5, with 8 bases identical to TRBD1. CDR1 and CDR2 from the germline V gene are ENHRY and SYGVKD. CDR3 size: 15 residues. After removal of 2 bases from V and 3 bases from J, the junction contained 3 bases not matched to a gene.